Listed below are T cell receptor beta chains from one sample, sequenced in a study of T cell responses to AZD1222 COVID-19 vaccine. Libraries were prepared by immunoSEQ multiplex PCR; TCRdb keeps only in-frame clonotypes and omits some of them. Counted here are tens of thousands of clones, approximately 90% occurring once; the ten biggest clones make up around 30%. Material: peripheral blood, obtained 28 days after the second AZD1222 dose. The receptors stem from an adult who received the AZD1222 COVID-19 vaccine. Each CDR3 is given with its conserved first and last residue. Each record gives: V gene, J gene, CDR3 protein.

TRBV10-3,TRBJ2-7,CAISESNYEQYF
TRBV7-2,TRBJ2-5,CASSRDRVMETQYF
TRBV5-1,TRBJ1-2,CASSLAGLDGYTF
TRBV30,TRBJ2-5,CAWSYTLGETQYF
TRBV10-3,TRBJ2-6,CAISEPRDTDSGANVLTF
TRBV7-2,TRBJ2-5,CASSAWDRGGETQYF
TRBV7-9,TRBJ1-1,CASSLPLHTEAFF
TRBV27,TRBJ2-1,CASSSPGSLRVQFF
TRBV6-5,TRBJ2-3,CASRDRNTDTQYF
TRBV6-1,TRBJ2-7,CASSERLGRVAYEQYF
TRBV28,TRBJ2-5,CASSFLERQETQYF
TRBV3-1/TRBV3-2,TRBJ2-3,CASSPYESGKPTDTQYF
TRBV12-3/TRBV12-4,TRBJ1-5,CASSFEVNQPQHF
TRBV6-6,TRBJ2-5,CASSWLAGAETQYF
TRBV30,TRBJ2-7,CAWSPPRDRATYEQYF
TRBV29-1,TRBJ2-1,CSARGGTGLNEQFF
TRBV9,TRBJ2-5,CASSVSQGLNGGTQYF
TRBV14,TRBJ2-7,CASSLGGAGGEQYF
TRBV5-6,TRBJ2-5,CASSLVQEQETQYF
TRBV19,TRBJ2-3,CASSAVGGISRTDTQYF
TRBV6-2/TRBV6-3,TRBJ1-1,CASSPGTGGSTEAFF
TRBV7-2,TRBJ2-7,CASSPQGREGYEQYF
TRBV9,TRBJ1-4,CASSAVGPGQGYEKLFF
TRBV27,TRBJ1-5,CASSLQGSNQPQHF
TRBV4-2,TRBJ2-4,CASSLIGRDIQYF
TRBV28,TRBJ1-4,CASSLPPGQGLFF
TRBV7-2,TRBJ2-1,CASSLIAGPYNEQFF
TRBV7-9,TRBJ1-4,CASSFDSSNEKLFF
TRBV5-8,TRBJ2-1,CASSRGTGEISYNEQFF
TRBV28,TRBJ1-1,CASRLQYTEAFF
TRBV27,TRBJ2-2,CASSLGEAGELFF
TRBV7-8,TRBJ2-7,CASGELSYEQYF
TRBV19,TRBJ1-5,CASRPTGEMVNQPQHF
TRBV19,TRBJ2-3,CASSKTSGFTDTQYF
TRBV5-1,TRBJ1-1,CASSEGQLMNTEAFF
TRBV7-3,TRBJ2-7,CASSLTRQDEQYF
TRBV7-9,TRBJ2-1,CASSFRDIYNEQFF
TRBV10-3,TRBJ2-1,CAISGGENEQFF
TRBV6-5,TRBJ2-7,CASTETNTASYEQYF
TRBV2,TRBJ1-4,CASSDSGGFNEKLFF
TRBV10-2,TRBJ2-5,CATSTSGAGETQYF
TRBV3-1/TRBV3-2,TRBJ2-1,CASSPNNEQFF
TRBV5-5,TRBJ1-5,CASSPSVGVGQPQHF
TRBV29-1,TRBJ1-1,CSVEAGANTEAFF
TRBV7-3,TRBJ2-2,CASSLFSVNTGELFF
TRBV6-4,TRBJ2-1,CASSDSSYNEQFF
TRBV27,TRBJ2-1,CASSLGFLRREANNEQFF
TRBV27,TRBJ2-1,CASSRAGYNEQFF
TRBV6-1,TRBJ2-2,CASSEDLTGELFF
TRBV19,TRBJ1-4,CASSASGQGVEKLFF
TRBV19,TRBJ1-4,CASSMYQAGGNEKLFF